Following are 3 T cell receptor beta chains from one sample sequenced in a study of cytomegalovirus exposure and HLA in healthy donors (dated by TCRdb to 2016 to 2017). The library relied on the immunoSEQ multiplex PCR assay. The multiplex PCR relied on a mix of 60 forward primers for TCR Vbeta segments and 13 reverse primers for TCR Jbeta segments. The source is immuneACCESS, and TCRdb retained only in-frame sequences with V and J called. Part of the clones is not carried over; for the studies checked, unresolved V genes explain less than half of this, and the remainder is unexplained. The sample has around 190,000 clones on record, around 67% of them singletons. The top ten clones comprise 2.5% to 4% of the sample. Sequenced material: PBMCs. Every receptor here comes from a woman aged 25 to 39 in good health and CMV-seropositive.

CDR3 amino acids: CASSMGQAGNTIYF. The CDR3 DNA is TGTGCCAGTAGTATGGGACAAGCTGGAAACACCATATATTTT. The chain combines TRBV19 with TRBJ1-3; TRBD1 is a possible D gene (6 bases). CDR3 length: 14 residues. V lost 3 bases, J lost 2 bases, and 8 bases lay in between. CDR1 is LNHDA, CDR2 SQIVND, per germline (reference sequence).

This clone is a singleton in its sample. CDR3 in amino acids: CASSRRRGTEAFF. The CDR3 DNA reads TGTGCCAGCAGTCGTAGAAGAGGCACTGAAGCTTTCTTT. The chain employs TRBV28 and TRBJ1-1; no firm D call. The germline CDR1 and CDR2 sequences are MDHEN and SYDVKM. V was trimmed by 5 bases and J by 4 bases, leaving 11 bases between them. CDR3 length: 13 residues.

This chain links TRBV13 with TRBJ2-7, with 11 bases aligning to TRBD2. Looked up from germline, CDR1 is PRHDT and CDR2 is FYEKMQ (reference sequence). The CDR3 length is 14 residues. The V segment lost 4 bases and the J segment 4 bases; nucleotides outside the gene matches: 3. CDR3 sequence reads: CASSSGTSGYEQYF. CDR3 sequence (DNA): TGTGCCAGCAGCTCCGGGACTAGCGGTTACGAGCAGTACTTC.